The 15 T cell receptor beta chains below come from one sample, sequenced in a study of T cell responses to AZD1222 COVID-19 vaccine. Only in-frame clones appear in the TCRdb table, and some are missing; sequencing was by immunoSEQ multiplex PCR. Here the sample spans roughly 110,000 clones, approximately 90% being singletons. The sequencing here drew on peripheral blood, taken on day 0 of AZD1222 vaccination. The receptors derive from an adult in good health.

The chain joins TRBV5-4 to TRBJ1-4; D is unclear. The CDR3 extends over 16 amino acids. Germline V gene data show CDR1 as SGHNT and CDR2 as YYREEE (reference sequence). Deletions cut 5 bases from V and 0 bases from J, with 14 bases between. CDR3 in amino acids: CASSKRGTATNEKLFF. In DNA, the CDR3 is TGTGCCAGCAGTAAACGGGGTACTGCAACTAATGAAAAACTGTTTTTT.

The gene calls are TRBV3-1 (or the pseudogene TRBV3-2) and TRBJ2-2, with 11 bases matching TRBD2. V gave up 1 base and J gave up 5 bases; unmatched junction bases: 3. Germline CDR1 and CDR2: LGHDT and YNNKEL (reference sequence). This CDR3 is 16 amino acids long. The CDR3 DNA follows: TGTGCCAGCAGCCAAGCGGCTAGCGGGGGGACCGGGGAGCTGTTTTTT. The encoded protein is CASSQAASGGTGELFF.

The chain combines TRBV11-3 with TRBJ1-3; no clear D gene. The germline V gene encodes CDR1 SGHNT and CDR2 YENEEA. The CDR3 is 13 amino acids. Deletions cut 1 base from V and 4 bases from J, with 5 bases between. In nucleotides, the CDR3 is TGTGCCAGCAGCTTAGGGTCCGGAAACACCATATATTTT. It yields the protein CASSLGSGNTIYF.

The chain joins TRBV5-5 to TRBJ1-3, with a possible D match to TRBD1 (6 bases). Germline lookup yields CDR1 SGHKS and CDR2 YYEKEE (reference sequence). CDR3 length equals 14 residues. V was shortened by 2 bases and J by 2 bases, with 8 bases between the two germline ends. CDR3 protein: CASSFAGAGNTIYF. Here the CDR3 DNA reads TGTGCCAGCAGCTTCGCAGGGGCTGGAAACACCATATATTTT.

This rearrangement joins TRBV7-8 to TRBJ1-1, with no clear D. V lost 3 bases and J lost 5, with 10 bases in between. The CDR3 is 13 residues long. Germline lookup yields CDR1 SGHVS and CDR2 FQNEAQ. For the CDR3, the DNA is TGTGCCAGCAGCTTCACCCATGGGACTGAAGCTTTCTTT. Translation gives CASSFTHGTEAFF.

This clone came up a few times. This rearrangement joins TRBV25-1 to TRBJ2-2; D remains unclear. The V end was cut by 2 bases, the J end by 6 bases, with 19 bases between. This CDR3 spans 17 amino acids. CDR1 is MGHDK, CDR2 SYGVNS, per germline. The CDR3 nucleotides are TGTGCCAGCAGTGAAGACTTAACCCGTTTTGGGGCCGGGGAGCTGTTTTTT. Encoded protein: CASSEDLTRFGAGELFF.

The gene calls are TRBV5-5 and TRBJ1-2; TRBD1 matches 10 bases. V dropped 4 bases and J dropped 8; count of bases not matched to a gene: 8. From germline, CDR1 is SGHKS and CDR2 YYEKEE (reference sequence). The CDR3 contains 14 residues. This CDR3 is CASSPPGTGEGYTF. The DNA of the CDR3 is TGTGCCAGCAGCCCACCCGGGACAGGGGAAGGCTACACCTTC.

This chain connects TRBV7-8 to TRBJ2-7; D is undetermined. The germline CDR1 and CDR2 sequences are SGHVS and FQNEAQ. V was shortened by 5 bases and J by 2 bases, with 10 bases between the two germline ends. The CDR3 has 13 residues. Here the CDR3 reads CASSLSSAYEQYF. The CDR3 coding sequence is TGTGCCAGCAGCCTTTCTTCGGCCTACGAGCAGTACTTC.

The chain employs TRBV27 and TRBJ2-5; weak D call: TRBD2 (6 bases). V lost 3 bases and J 5 bases, leaving 10 bases between the germline ends. The CDR3 totals 13 residues. Germline lookup yields CDR1 MNHEY and CDR2 SMNVEV (reference sequence). CDR3 DNA sequence: TGTGCCAGCAGTTTTCGGGAGAGGGAGACCCAGTACTTC. It encodes CASSFRERETQYF.

The chain has TRBV30 and TRBJ2-7; 7 nucleotides agree with TRBD1. The CDR3 length is 14 residues. The trim removed 4 bases at V and 2 bases at J, leaving 8 bases unmatched. CDR1 is GTSNPN and CDR2 is SVGIG in the germline V gene (reference sequence). CDR3 DNA sequence: TGTGCCTGGACCCCTAAGGGGGCTACCTACGAGCAGTACTTC. Translated, it gives CAWTPKGATYEQYF.

In this sample, this clone turned up a few times. The V gene is TRBV4-1, the J gene TRBJ1-5; TRBD1 matches at 8 bases. The CDR3 is 15 residues long. V dropped 4 bases and J dropped 3; count of bases not matched to a gene: 5. Germline V gene data show CDR1 as MGHRA and CDR2 as YSYEKL. The CDR3 region has the DNA TGCGCCAGCAGCCTCGGGACAGGCTTCAATCAGCCCCAGCATTTT. Protein sequence: CASSLGTGFNQPQHF.

The chain is built from TRBV10-1 and TRBJ1-1; 8 bases map to TRBD1. This CDR3 contains 13 residues. V dropped 4 bases and J dropped 8; count of bases not matched to a gene: 6. Germline assignment: CDR1 WNHNN and CDR2 SYGVQD (reference sequence). In nucleotides, the CDR3 is TGCGCCAGCAGTGCCGACAGGGGCATCGAAGCTTTCTTT. Its translation: CASSADRGIEAFF.

In nucleotides, the CDR3 is TGTGCCAGCAGCCCTAGCGGGGGTATTGAGACCCAGTACTTC. This translates into CASSPSGGIETQYF. This sequence joins TRBV7-9 and TRBJ2-5, with 10 bases fitting TRBD2. Germline V gives CDR1 SEHNR, CDR2 FQNEAQ (reference sequence). Losses at the gene ends were 5 bases for V and 5 bases for J; bases not matched to a gene: 5. CDR3 length: 14 residues.

The gene calls are TRBV2 and TRBJ2-7; maybe TRBD1 (5 bases). The V gene's germline CDR1 is SNHLY and CDR2 FYNNEI. V was clipped by 3 bases and J by 6 bases, with 18 bases between them. The length of the CDR3 is 15 residues. CDR3 amino acids: CASSDRVGRLREQYF. The CDR3 region has the DNA TGTGCCAGCAGTGACAGGGTTGGCCGGTTACGCGAGCAGTACTTC. Full variable domain (outside the CDR3, taken from reference TRBV2 and TRBJ2-7): EPEVTQTPSHQVTQMGQEVILRCVPISNHLYFYWYRQILGQKVEFLVSFYNNEISEKSEIFDDQFSVERPDGSNFTLKIRSTKLEDSAMYFCASSDRVGRLREQYFGPGTRLTVT.

This chain uses TRBV19 with TRBJ1-4, with a tentative D call TRBD1 (5 bases). The CDR3 contains 14 residues. V lost 5 bases, J lost 10 bases, and 17 bases lay in between. Germline V gene lookup returns CDR1 LNHDA and CDR2 SQIVND (reference sequence). The CDR3 loop reads CASSSNSGGGKLFF. CDR3 DNA: TGTGCCAGTAGTTCCAACAGCGGGGGAGGAAAACTGTTTTTT.